These T cell receptor beta chains were read from a single sample in a study of blood T cells in healthy people across ages. TCRdb reprocessed the 5' RACE reads with MiXCR, giving one entry per CDR3 protein. Here the sample spans 550,000 to 650,000 distinct CDR3 sequences, 27% being singletons. This same sample was also taken into another study, of T cells of mothers and their children.

Source material: blood. Source of these receptors: a boy younger than 10 in good health. Both conserved end residues are part of each CDR3. Fields, in order: clone size, V gene, J gene, CDR3 protein. Clone sizes are given selectively: once, few, many, or a class where the clone is expanded.

abundance: once; v_gene: TRBV29-1; j_gene: TRBJ2-1; CDR3aa: CSVDGGGKYNEQFF
abundance: few; v_gene: TRBV20-1; j_gene: TRBJ1-1; CDR3aa: CSARDSGRLGTGNTEAFF
abundance: many; v_gene: TRBV11-2; j_gene: TRBJ1-1; CDR3aa: CASSFSGRPTTEAFF
abundance: .; v_gene: TRBV7-9; j_gene: .; CDR3aa: CASSFGGGPEQYF
abundance: .; v_gene: TRBV5-1; j_gene: TRBJ2-7; CDR3aa: CASSNYRRGEQYF
abundance: .; v_gene: TRBV6-2/TRBV6-3; j_gene: TRBJ2-6; CDR3aa: CASTVAISGANVLTF
abundance: .; v_gene: TRBV6-6; j_gene: .; CDR3aa: CASSYSGLADEQFF
abundance: .; v_gene: TRBV4-3; j_gene: TRBJ2-3; CDR3aa: CASSQELASGSKDTQYF
abundance: .; v_gene: TRBV7-9; j_gene: TRBJ2-7; CDR3aa: CASTDRRDEQYF
abundance: few; v_gene: TRBV12-3/TRBV12-4; j_gene: TRBJ1-6; CDR3aa: CASSPDRGVTPLHF
abundance: .; v_gene: TRBV9; j_gene: TRBJ2-3; CDR3aa: CASSPTSGRGYTQYF
abundance: .; v_gene: TRBV7-2; j_gene: TRBJ1-2; CDR3aa: CASSLLGFNYGYTF
abundance: .; v_gene: TRBV4-3; j_gene: TRBJ1-6; CDR3aa: CASSQEVSYNSPLHF
abundance: few; v_gene: TRBV10-3; j_gene: TRBJ2-2; CDR3aa: CAISEQGDLTGELFF
abundance: .; v_gene: TRBV29-1; j_gene: TRBJ2-7; CDR3aa: CSVGSGGAYEQYF
abundance: .; v_gene: TRBV5-1; j_gene: TRBJ2-2; CDR3aa: CASSRGQTGELFF
abundance: few; v_gene: TRBV5-1; j_gene: TRBJ2-5; CDR3aa: CASSPGGSGGKETQYF
abundance: .; v_gene: TRBV9; j_gene: TRBJ1-6; CDR3aa: CASSETGQGNSPLHF
abundance: .; v_gene: TRBV10-3; j_gene: TRBJ2-5; CDR3aa: CAIQKGQDSQETQYF
abundance: few; v_gene: TRBV5-1; j_gene: TRBJ2-7; CDR3aa: CASQFAGTSGGPSYEQYF
abundance: .; v_gene: TRBV11-2; j_gene: TRBJ2-3; CDR3aa: CASSLDNGLLTDTQYF
abundance: .; v_gene: TRBV5-5; j_gene: .; CDR3aa: CASSSRTAQETQYF
abundance: few; v_gene: TRBV29-1; j_gene: TRBJ2-7; CDR3aa: CSVGQGPAEGEQYF
abundance: once; v_gene: TRBV5-1; j_gene: TRBJ2-3; CDR3aa: CASSLRRAPDTQYF
abundance: few; v_gene: TRBV12-3/TRBV12-4; j_gene: TRBJ2-1; CDR3aa: CASSPFSGISYNEQFF
abundance: few; v_gene: TRBV12-3/TRBV12-4; j_gene: TRBJ2-5; CDR3aa: CASSPGQYGTQYF
abundance: .; v_gene: TRBV4-1; j_gene: TRBJ2-3; CDR3aa: CASSHLQSTDTQYF
abundance: .; v_gene: TRBV11-2; j_gene: TRBJ2-3; CDR3aa: CASSKDRLTDTQYF
abundance: .; v_gene: TRBV2; j_gene: TRBJ1-2; CDR3aa: CASTQGDRGYGYTF
abundance: few; v_gene: TRBV5-1; j_gene: TRBJ2-5; CDR3aa: CASTFQAPQETQYF
abundance: few; v_gene: TRBV4-1; j_gene: TRBJ2-7; CDR3aa: CASSQGGGRRGEQYF
abundance: few; v_gene: TRBV20-1; j_gene: TRBJ1-2; CDR3aa: CSASSWDYGYTF
abundance: .; v_gene: TRBV27; j_gene: TRBJ2-7; CDR3aa: CASAGAYEQYF
abundance: few; v_gene: TRBV7-9; j_gene: TRBJ1-4; CDR3aa: CASSIGATNEKLFF
abundance: .; v_gene: TRBV5-1; j_gene: .; CDR3aa: CASSNLLTSGGRGYNEQFF
abundance: few; v_gene: TRBV5-5; j_gene: .; CDR3aa: CASSLLTEKNNEQFF
abundance: few; v_gene: TRBV14; j_gene: TRBJ1-2; CDR3aa: CASRRGRRAESGYTF
abundance: many; v_gene: TRBV7-6; j_gene: TRBJ1-1; CDR3aa: CASSLEENTEAFF
abundance: .; v_gene: TRBV20-1; j_gene: TRBJ2-1; CDR3aa: CSARDQQHYNEQFF
abundance: few; v_gene: TRBV5-1; j_gene: TRBJ2-6; CDR3aa: CASSSSPSGANVLTF
abundance: .; v_gene: TRBV28; j_gene: TRBJ2-3; CDR3aa: CASSLLGRARTDTQYF
abundance: .; v_gene: TRBV4-1; j_gene: TRBJ1-5; CDR3aa: CASSQDRRGGQPQHF
abundance: few; v_gene: TRBV27; j_gene: TRBJ2-3; CDR3aa: CASTRFGTDTQYF
abundance: .; v_gene: TRBV12-3/TRBV12-4; j_gene: .; CDR3aa: CASSLRARTSSQWGQFF
abundance: .; v_gene: TRBV6-5; j_gene: TRBJ2-7; CDR3aa: CASTRTGAPYEQYF
abundance: .; v_gene: TRBV5-1; j_gene: TRBJ1-2; CDR3aa: CASSRGTGNGYTF
abundance: few; v_gene: TRBV11-2; j_gene: TRBJ2-5; CDR3aa: CASSQTRTGRETQYF
abundance: .; v_gene: TRBV15; j_gene: .; CDR3aa: CATSRAWDEQYF
abundance: .; v_gene: TRBV10-2; j_gene: TRBJ1-4; CDR3aa: CASRSGLRFPEGKLFF
abundance: .; v_gene: TRBV7-2; j_gene: TRBJ2-3; CDR3aa: CASSFTGLRTDTQYF
abundance: .; v_gene: TRBV4-3; j_gene: TRBJ2-7; CDR3aa: CASSQGLLAGGGEQYF
abundance: .; v_gene: TRBV9; j_gene: TRBJ2-2; CDR3aa: CASSVVTSSGELFF
abundance: .; v_gene: TRBV2; j_gene: TRBJ1-4; CDR3aa: CASSAGQGDEKLFF